Detailed here is one T cell receptor (beta chain). Antigen specificity is unknown. This could be a read error, since a much larger clone is one nucleotide away. CDR1 is SQVTM, CDR2 ANQGSEA, per germline. The CDR3 runs 12 residues. The entry originates in a study of blood T cells in healthy people across ages. Study details: For every two T cells, template switching captured about one barcoded beta molecule. Points from the study as a whole: Considered underestimates were the diversity estimates obtained from one million T cells. Naive T cell percentage by flow cytometry tracked strongly with beta diversity.

The use of a sample-barcoded 5' primer and a J-beta primer mix characterized a second PCR of roughly 6 to 11 cycles. Per sample, CDR3-containing paired-end reads numbered at least 3 million. TCRdb reprocessed the 5' RACE reads with MiXCR, giving one entry per CDR3 protein. This repertoire shows under 2 million distinct CDR3 sequences, roughly 30% found once; its top ten account for over 9%. The TCR comes from a young woman in good health. The rearrangement uses TRBV29-1 and TRBJ2-3; 8 nucleotides agree with TRBD2. Sequencing was carried out using blood. The CDR3 sequence: CSLGLAGDMQYF. The DNA of the CDR3 is TGCAGCTTAGGACTAGCTGGAGATATGCAGTATTTT.